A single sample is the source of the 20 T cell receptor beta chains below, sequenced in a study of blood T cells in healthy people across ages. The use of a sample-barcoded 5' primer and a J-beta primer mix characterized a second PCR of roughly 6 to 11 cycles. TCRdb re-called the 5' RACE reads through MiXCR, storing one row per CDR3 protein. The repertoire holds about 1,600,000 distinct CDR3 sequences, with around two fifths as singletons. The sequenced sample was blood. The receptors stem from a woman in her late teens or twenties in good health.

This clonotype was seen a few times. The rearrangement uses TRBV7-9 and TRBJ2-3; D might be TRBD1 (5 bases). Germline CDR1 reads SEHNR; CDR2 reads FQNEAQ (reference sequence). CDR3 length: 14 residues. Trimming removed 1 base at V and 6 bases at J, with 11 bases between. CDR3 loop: CASSLETGWDTQYF. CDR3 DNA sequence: TGTGCCAGCAGCTTAGAAACAGGTTGGGATACGCAGTATTTT.

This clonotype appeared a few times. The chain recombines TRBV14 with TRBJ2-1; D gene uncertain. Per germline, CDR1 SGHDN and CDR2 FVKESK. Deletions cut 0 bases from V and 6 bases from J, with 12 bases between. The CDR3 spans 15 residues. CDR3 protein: CASSQDSREPNEQFF. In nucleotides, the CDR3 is TGTGCCAGCAGCCAAGATTCCAGAGAGCCCAATGAGCAGTTCTTC.

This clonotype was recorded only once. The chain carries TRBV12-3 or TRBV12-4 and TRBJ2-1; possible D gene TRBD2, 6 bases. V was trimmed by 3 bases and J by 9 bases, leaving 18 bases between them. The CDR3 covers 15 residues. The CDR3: CASSLRGVAGGEQFF. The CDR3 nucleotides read TGTGCCAGCAGTTTGCGGGGAGTGGCTGGAGGTGAGCAGTTCTTC.

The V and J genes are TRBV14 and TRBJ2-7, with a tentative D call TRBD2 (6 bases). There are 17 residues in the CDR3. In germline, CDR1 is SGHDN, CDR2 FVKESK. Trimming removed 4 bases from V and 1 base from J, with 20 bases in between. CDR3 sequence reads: CASSLLAQRGTSYEQYF. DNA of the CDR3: TGTGCCAGCAGCCTACTAGCCCAGAGGGGAACTTCCTACGAGCAGTACTTC.

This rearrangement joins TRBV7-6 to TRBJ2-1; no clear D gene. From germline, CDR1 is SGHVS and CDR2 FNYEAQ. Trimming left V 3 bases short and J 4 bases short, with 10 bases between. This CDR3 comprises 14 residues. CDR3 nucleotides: TGTGCCAGCAGCTTGGGCGCACAGTACAATGAGCAGTTCTTC. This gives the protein CASSLGAQYNEQFF. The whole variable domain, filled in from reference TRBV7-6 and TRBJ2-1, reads GAGVSQSPRYKVTKRGQDVALRCDPISGHVSLYWYRQALGQGPEFLTYFNYEAQQDKSGLPNDRFSAERPEGSISTLTIQRTEQRDSAMYRCASSLGAQYNEQFFGPGTRLTVL.

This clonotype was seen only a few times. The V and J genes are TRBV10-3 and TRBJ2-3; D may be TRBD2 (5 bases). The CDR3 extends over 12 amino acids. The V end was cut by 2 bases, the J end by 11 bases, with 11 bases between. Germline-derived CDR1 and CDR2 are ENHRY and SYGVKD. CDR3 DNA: TGTGCCATCAGTGAGGCTAGCCGGGAGCAGTATTTT. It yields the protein CAISEASREQYF.

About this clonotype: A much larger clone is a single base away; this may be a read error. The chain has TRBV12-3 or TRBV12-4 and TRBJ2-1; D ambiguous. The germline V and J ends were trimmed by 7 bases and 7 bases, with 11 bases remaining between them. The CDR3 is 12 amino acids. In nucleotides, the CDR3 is TGTGCCAGCAATCCATTGGCTAATGAGCAGTTCTTC. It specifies CASNPLANEQFF.

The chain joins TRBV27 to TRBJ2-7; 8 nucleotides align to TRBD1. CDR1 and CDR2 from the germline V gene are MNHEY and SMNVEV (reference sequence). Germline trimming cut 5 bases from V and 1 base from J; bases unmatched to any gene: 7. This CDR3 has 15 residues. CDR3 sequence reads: CASSAIDRGSYEQYF. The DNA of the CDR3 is TGTGCCAGCAGTGCCATCGACAGGGGTTCCTACGAGCAGTACTTC.

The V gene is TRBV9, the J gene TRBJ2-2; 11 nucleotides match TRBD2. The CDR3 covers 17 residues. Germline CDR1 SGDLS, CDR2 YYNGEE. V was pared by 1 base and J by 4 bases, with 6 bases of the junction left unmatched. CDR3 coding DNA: TGTGCCAGCAGCGTAATAGCGGGGGGGCCGCGCACCGGGGAGCTGTTTTTT. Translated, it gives CASSVIAGGPRTGELFF.

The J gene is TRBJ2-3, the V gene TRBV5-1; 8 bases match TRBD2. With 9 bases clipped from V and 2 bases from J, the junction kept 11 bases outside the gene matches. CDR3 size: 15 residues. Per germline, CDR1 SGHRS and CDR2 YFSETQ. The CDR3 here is CANYNGTSLTDTQYF. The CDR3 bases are TGCGCCAACTACAACGGGACTAGTCTCACAGATACGCAGTATTTT.

For the CDR3, the DNA is TGCAGTGCACCACAGGGGGGGCTCCGCGTGCAGACCCAGTACTTC. Amino acid sequence: CSAPQGGLRVQTQYF. The gene calls are TRBV20-1 and TRBJ2-5; possibly TRBD1 for D (8 bases). Deletions cut 6 bases from V and 6 bases from J, with 23 bases between. Germline V CDR1 and CDR2: DFQATT, SNEGSKA (reference sequence). The CDR3 consists of 15 residues.

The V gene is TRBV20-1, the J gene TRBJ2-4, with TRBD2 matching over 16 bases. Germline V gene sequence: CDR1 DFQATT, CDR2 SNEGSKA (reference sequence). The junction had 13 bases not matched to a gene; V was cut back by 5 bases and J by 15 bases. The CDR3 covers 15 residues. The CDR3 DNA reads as TGCAGTGCTGGGGGCGCCGGGACTAGCGGGGGGGCGGGGTACTTC. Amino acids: CSAGGAGTSGGAGYF.

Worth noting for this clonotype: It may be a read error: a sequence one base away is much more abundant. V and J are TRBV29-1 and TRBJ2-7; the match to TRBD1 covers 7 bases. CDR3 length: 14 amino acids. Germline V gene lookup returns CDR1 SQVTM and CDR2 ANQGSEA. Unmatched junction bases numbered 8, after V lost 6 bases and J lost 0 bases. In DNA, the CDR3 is TGCAGCGTCCGTGACAGGGCGGGCTCCTACGAGCAGTACTTC. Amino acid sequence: CSVRDRAGSYEQYF.

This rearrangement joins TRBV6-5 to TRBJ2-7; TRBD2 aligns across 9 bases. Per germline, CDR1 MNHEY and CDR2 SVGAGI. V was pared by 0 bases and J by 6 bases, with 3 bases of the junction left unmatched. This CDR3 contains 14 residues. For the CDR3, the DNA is TGTGCCAGCAGTTACTCGGCGGGAGGGTTCGAGCAGTACTTC. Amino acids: CASSYSAGGFEQYF.

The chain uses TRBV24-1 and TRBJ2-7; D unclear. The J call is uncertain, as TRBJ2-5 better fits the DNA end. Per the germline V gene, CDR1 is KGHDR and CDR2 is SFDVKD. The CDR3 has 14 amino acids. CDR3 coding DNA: TGTGCCACCAGTGATTTGTCGGGTAGCGAGACCCAGTACTTC. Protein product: CATSDLSGSETQYF.

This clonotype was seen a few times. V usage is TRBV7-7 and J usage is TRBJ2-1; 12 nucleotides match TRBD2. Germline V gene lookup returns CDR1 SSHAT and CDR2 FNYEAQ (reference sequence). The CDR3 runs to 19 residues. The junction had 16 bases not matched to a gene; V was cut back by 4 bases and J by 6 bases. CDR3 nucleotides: TGTGCCAGCAGCTCAAGGACTAGCGGGATAGGCATAATGGTCAATGAGCAGTTCTTC. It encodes CASSSRTSGIGIMVNEQFF.

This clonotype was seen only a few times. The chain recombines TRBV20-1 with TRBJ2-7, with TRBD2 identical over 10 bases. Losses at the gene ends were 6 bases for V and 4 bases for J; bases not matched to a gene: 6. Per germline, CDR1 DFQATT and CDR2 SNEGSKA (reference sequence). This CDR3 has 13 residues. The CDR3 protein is CSATGTSEYEQYF. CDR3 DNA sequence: TGCAGTGCGACCGGGACTAGCGAATACGAGCAGTACTTC.

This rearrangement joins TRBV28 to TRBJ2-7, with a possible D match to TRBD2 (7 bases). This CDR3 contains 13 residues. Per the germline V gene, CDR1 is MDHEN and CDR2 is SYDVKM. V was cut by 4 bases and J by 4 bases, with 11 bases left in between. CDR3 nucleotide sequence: TGTGCCAGCAGTTCCGGGGGGCAATACGAGCAGTACTTC. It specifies CASSSGGQYEQYF.

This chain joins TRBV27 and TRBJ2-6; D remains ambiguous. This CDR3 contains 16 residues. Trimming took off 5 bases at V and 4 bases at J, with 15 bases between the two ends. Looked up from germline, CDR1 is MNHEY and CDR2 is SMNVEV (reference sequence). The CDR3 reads CASSRLPSAGANVLTF. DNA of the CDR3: TGTGCCAGCAGTAGGCTTCCCTCAGCCGGGGCCAACGTCCTGACTTTC.

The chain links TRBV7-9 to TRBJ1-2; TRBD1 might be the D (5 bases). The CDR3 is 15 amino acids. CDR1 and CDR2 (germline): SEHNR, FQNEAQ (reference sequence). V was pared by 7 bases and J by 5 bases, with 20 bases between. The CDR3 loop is CASIPGGLAIYGYTF. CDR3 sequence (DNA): TGTGCCAGCATCCCCGGGGGTCTCGCCATTTATGGCTACACCTTC.